These 2 T cell receptor beta chains came from one sample sequenced in a study of a mutant IDH1 vaccine in newly diagnosed glioma. Time point indicated: week 47, end of study. In every dose of vaccine, 300 ug of mutant IDH1 20-mer peptide was given alongside topical imiquimod. Their antigens remain unidentified. The repertoire was sequenced with immunoSEQ multiplex PCR; TCRdb's copy has only in-frame clones and lacks some. The sample lists around 100,000 clones, about nine tenths occurring once. The specimen was PBMCs, collected from a glioma patient whose treatment included an IDH1 peptide vaccine. These receptors came from a woman between 50 and 59 years old with glioma.

The V call is TRBV7-9, the J call TRBJ1-1; D unresolved. The CDR3 length is 13 residues. Per germline, CDR1 SEHNR and CDR2 FQNEAQ (reference sequence). Trimming took off 2 bases at V and 1 base at J, with 5 bases between the two ends. The CDR3 nucleotides read TGTGCCAGCAGCTTAAACAGGAACACTGAAGCTTTCTTT. Translation gives CASSLNRNTEAFF.

J is TRBJ2-5 and V is TRBV6-5; 9 bases agree with TRBD2. The DNA end favors TRBJ2-7, so the J call may be wrong. Germline V gives CDR1 MNHEY, CDR2 SVGAGI. The CDR3 is 15 amino acids. For the CDR3, the DNA is TGTGCCAGCAGTTCGAGGACTAGCGTCTATAACGAGCAGTACTTC. Its translation is CASSSRTSVYNEQYF.